This TCR beta chain stems from a study of OX40 agonist ivuxolimab in advanced cancers. As for the study in general: Patients were treated with ivuxolimab, an agonistic anti-OX40 (CD134) antibody. Whole-study findings and limits: Doses of 0.1 to 3.0 mg/kg were accompanied by clonal expansion of CD4+ and CD8+ blood T cells by week 6. The mean number of expanded clones was higher in CD8+ T cells than in CD4+. Clonal expansion among partial responders at 0.1-3.0 mg/kg ranked near the lowest.

As concerns this clone: The antigen remains undetermined.

V was trimmed by 3 bases and J by 0 bases, leaving 11 bases between them. Germline CDR1 and CDR2: GTSNPN and SVGIG (reference sequence). The CDR3 has 14 amino acids. Clones were sequenced by immunoSEQ multiplex PCR, and TCRdb holds only the in-frame ones, with some missing. The sample holds around 110,000 clones, over 85% seen once. The rearrangement joins TRBV30 to TRBJ1-1; TRBD1 might be the D (6 bases). The receptor was derived from an adult with an advanced solid tumor such as melanoma, head and neck, liver or kidney cancer. This material consisted of CD4+ or CD8+ T cells sorted from blood, taken in a trial of the OX40 agonist ivuxolimab. The CDR3 loop is CAWSQGIMNTEAFF. In DNA form, the CDR3 reads TGTGCCTGGAGCCAGGGGATCATGAACACTGAAGCTTTCTTT. The full variable domain, in which reference TRBV30 and TRBJ1-1 provide the parts outside the CDR3, is SQTIHQWPATLVQPVGSPLSLECTVEGTSNPNLYWYRQAAGRGLQLLFYSVGIGQISSEVPQNLSASRPQDRQFILSSKKLLLSDSGFYLCAWSQGIMNTEAFFGQGTRLTVV.